This TCR beta chain was captured in a study of shared clonotypes between healthy human individuals. Study-wide results and limits: The low donor count limited represented genetic and exposure-history diversity.

As concerns this clone: Its antigen is currently unknown.

Replicate sorted-subset PCRs were loaded with around 0.2 ug DNA, 30,000 or so T cell genomes. Sequencing was performed with immunoSEQ multiplex PCR; in TCRdb, only in-frame clones are kept and a portion is missing. The profile shows 2 million to 3 million clones, 80% to 95% of them singletons. CDR1 and CDR2 (germline): ENHRY, SYGVKD. With 0 bases removed from V and 0 bases from J, the gap between germline ends came to 11 bases. This CDR3 has 16 amino acids. The receptor was derived from a young man in good health. Some clones in this sample may be carry-over from other donors' samples. The sequenced sample consisted of naive CD4+ T cells from PBMCs. The subset is: CD45RA+ positively selected. This chain joins TRBV10-3 and TRBJ2-5; TRBD2 might be the D (5 bases). The CDR3, as DNA: TGTGCCATCAGTGAGTCGCAAACTAGGGACCAAGAGACCCAGTACTTC. This translates into CAISESQTRDQETQYF.